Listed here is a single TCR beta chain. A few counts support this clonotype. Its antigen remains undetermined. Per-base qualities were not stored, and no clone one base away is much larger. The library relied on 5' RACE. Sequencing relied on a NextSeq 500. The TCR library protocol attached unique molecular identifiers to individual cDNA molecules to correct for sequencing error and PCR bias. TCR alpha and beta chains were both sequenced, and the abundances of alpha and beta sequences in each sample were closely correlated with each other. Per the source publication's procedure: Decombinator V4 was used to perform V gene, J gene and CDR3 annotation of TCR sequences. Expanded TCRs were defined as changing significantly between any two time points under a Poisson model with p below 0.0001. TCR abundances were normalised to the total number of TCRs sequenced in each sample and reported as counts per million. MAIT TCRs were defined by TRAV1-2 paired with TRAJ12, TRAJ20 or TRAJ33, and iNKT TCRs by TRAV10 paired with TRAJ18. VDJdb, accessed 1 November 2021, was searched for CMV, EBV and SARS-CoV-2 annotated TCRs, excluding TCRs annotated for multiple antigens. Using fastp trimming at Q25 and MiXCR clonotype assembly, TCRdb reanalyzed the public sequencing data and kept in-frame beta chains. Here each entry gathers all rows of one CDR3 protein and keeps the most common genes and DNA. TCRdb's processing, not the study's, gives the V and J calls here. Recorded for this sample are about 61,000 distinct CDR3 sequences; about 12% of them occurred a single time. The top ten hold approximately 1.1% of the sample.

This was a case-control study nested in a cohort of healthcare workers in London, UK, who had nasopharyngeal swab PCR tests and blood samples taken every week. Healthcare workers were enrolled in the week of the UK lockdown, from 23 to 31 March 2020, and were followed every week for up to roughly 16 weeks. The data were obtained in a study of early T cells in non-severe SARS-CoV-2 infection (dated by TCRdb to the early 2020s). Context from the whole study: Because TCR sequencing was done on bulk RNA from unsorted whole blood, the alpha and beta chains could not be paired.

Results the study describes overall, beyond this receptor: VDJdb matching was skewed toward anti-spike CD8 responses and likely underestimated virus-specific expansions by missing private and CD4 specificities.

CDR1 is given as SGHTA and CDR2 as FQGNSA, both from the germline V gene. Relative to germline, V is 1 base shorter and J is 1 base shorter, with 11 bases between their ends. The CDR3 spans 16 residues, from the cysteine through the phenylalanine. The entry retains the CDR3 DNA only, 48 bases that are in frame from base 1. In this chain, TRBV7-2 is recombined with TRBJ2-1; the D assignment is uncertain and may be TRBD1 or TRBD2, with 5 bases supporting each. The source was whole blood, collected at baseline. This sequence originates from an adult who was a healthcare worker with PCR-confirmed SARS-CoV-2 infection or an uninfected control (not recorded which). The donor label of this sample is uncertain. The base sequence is TGTGCCAGCAGCTTAGGGGGACGGACATCCTACAATGAGCAGTTCTTC. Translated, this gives CASSLGGRTSYNEQFF.